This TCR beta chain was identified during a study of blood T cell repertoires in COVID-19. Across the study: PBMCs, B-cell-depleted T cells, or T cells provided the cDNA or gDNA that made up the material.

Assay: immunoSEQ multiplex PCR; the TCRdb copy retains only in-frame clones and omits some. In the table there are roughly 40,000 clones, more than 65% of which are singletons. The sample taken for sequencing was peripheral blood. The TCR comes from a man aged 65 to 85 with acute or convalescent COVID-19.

The CDR3 nucleotides are TGTGCCAGCAGCTTAAGAGGGAAGGCTAGCGGGTCCCAAGAGACCCAGTACTTC. Translation: CASSLRGKASGSQETQYF. The chain couples TRBV7-3 to TRBJ2-5, with 8 bases aligning to TRBD2. CDR1 is SGHTA, CDR2 FQGTGA, per germline. With 1 base clipped from V and 1 base from J, the junction kept 11 bases outside the gene matches. This CDR3 is built from 18 residues.